A selection of T cell receptor beta chains follows, all from one sample in a study of CD8+ T cells in alopecia areata. Libraries were prepared by immunoSEQ multiplex PCR; TCRdb keeps only in-frame clonotypes and omits some of them. In the table there are under 250,000 clones, approximately 61% of which are singletons. The specimen was CD4+ T cells sorted from blood, collected at week 0. These receptors came from a human donor with alopecia areata. Both conserved end residues are part of each CDR3.

>TRBJ2-7|TRBV2
CASSAALSGGIYEQYF
>TRBJ1-1|TRBV29-1
CSVRRGTATEAFF
>TRBJ2-7|TRBV6-5
CASRPNRYGYEQYF
>TRBJ1-4|TRBV6-1
CASSESSGRTNEKLFF
>TRBJ2-2|TRBV11-2
CASSLVFGSSNTGELFF
>TRBJ2-7|TRBV5-1
CASSWRGDQQYF
>TRBJ2-7|TRBV30
CAWNRDTSYEQYF
>TRBJ1-2|TRBV7-8
CASSPRPGISGYTF
>TRBJ2-5|TRBV30
CAWSDGETQYF
>TRBJ2-3|TRBV6-5
CASSEQLQVGREYF
>TRBJ1-1|TRBV5-6
CASSPQANTEAFF
>TRBJ1-2|TRBV30
CAWSDGNKGRYNYGYTF
>TRBJ2-7|TRBV2
CASSVGTGGTYEQYF
>TRBJ2-6|TRBV7-3
CASSLTGANVLTF
>TRBJ2-1|TRBV5-4
CASSLSGAYNEQFF
>TRBJ2-3|TRBV5-4
CASSLRQGGGTDTQYF
>TRBJ2-6|TRBV11-2
CASSLDRWTGANVLTF
>TRBJ2-1|TRBV4-1
CASSQDRAGVNEQFF
>TRBJ1-2|TRBV2
CASSVEYGYTF
>TRBJ1-4|TRBV9
CASSAIQGNEKLFF
>TRBJ1-2|TRBV6-5
CASSNGLTLYGYTF
>TRBJ1-5|TRBV6-1
CASRSLQLAQHF
>TRBJ2-5|TRBV30
CAWSKGPAGETQYF
>TRBJ1-2|TRBV15
CATSRDWGYTF